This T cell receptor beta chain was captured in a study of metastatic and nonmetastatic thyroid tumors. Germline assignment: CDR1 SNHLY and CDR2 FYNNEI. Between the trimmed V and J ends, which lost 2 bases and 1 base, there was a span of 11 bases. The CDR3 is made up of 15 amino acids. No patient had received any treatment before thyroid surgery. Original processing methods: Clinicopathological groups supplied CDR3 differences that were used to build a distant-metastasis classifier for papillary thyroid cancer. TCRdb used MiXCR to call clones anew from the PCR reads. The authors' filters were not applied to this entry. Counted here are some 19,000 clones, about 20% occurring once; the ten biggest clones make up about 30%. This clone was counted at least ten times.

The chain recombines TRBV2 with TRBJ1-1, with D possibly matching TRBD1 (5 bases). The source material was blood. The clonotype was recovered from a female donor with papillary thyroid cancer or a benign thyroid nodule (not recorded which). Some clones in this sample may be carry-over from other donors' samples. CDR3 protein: CASSETGRANTEAFF. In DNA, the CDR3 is TGTGCCAGCAGTGAAACTGGCAGGGCGAACACTGAAGCTTTCTTT.